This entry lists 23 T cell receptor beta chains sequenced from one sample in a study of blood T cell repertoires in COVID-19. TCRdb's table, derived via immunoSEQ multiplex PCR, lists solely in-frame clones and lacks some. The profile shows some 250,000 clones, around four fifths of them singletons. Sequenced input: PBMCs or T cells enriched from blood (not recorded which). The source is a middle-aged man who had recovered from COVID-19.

The CDR3 is CASSPHPTGRQTYEQYF. In DNA, the CDR3 is TGTGCCAGCAGCCCTCACCCCACAGGGCGCCAAACCTACGAGCAGTACTTC. The chain has TRBV7-9 and TRBJ2-7, with D possibly matching TRBD1 (6 bases). The CDR3 contains 17 residues. Trimming pared 5 bases from V and 2 bases from J, leaving 22 bases between. Per germline, CDR1 SEHNR and CDR2 FQNEAQ (reference sequence).

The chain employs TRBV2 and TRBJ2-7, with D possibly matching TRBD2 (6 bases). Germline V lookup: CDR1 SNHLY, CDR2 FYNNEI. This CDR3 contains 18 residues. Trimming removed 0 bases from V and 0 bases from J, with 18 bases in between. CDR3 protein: CASSEAISRGGLSYEQYF. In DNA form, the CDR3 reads TGTGCCAGCAGTGAAGCGATCAGTAGGGGAGGCCTCTCCTACGAGCAGTACTTC.

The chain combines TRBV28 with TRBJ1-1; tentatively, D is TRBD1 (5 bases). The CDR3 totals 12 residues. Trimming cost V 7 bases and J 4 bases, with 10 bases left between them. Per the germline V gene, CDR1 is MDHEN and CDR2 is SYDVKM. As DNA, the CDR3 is TGTGCCAGCAAGGCAGGGATCACTGAAGCTTTCTTT. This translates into CASKAGITEAFF. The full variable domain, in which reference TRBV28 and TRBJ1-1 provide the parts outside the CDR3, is DVKVTQSSRYLVKRTGEKVFLECVQDMDHENMFWYRQDPGLGLRLIYFSYDVKMKEKGDIPEGYSVSREKKERFSLILESASTNQTSMYLCASKAGITEAFFGQGTRLTVV.

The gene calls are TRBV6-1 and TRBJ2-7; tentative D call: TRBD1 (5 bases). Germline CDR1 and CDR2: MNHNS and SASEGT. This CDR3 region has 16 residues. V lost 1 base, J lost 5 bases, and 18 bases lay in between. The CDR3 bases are TGTGCCAGCAGTGAAGGGTCAGGGCGAGTAATCCACGAGCAGTACTTC. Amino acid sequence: CASSEGSGRVIHEQYF.

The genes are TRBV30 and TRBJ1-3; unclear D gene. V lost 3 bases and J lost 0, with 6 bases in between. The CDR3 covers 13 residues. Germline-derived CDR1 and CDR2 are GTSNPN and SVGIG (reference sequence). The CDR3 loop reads CAWRAYSGNTIYF. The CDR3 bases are TGTGCCTGGAGAGCGTACTCTGGAAACACCATATATTTT.

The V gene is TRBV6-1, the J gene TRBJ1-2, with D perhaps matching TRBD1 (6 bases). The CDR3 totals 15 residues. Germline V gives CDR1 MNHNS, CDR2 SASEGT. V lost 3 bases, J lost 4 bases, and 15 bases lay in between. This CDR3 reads CASSDLRTEIYGYTF. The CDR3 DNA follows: TGTGCCAGCAGTGACCTCCGGACAGAAATCTATGGCTACACCTTC.

CDR3 nucleotides: TGTGCCAGCACCGCGGTCATGGGTCGAACCGGGGAGCTGTTTTTT. Encoded protein: CASTAVMGRTGELFF. The chain carries TRBV28 and TRBJ2-2; D ambiguous. Germline CDR1 is MDHEN and CDR2 is SYDVKM. The CDR3 has 15 residues. V gave up 7 bases and J gave up 5 bases, with 17 bases separating them. Full variable domain (outside the CDR3, taken from reference TRBV28 and TRBJ2-2): DVKVTQSSRYLVKRTGEKVFLECVQDMDHENMFWYRQDPGLGLRLIYFSYDVKMKEKGDIPEGYSVSREKKERFSLILESASTNQTSMYLCASTAVMGRTGELFFGEGSRLTVL.

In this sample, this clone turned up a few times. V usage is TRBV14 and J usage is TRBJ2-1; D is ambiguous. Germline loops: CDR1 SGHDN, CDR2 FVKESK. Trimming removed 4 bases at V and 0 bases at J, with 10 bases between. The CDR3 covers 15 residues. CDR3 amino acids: CASSRLLSSYNEQFF. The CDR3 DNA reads TGTGCCAGCAGCCGTCTACTGAGCTCCTACAATGAGCAGTTCTTC.

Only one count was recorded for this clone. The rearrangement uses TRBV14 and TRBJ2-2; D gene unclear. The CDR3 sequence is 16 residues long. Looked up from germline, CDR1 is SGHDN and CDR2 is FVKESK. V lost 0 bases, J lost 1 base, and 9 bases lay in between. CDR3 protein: CASSQDYPGNTGELFF. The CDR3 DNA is TGTGCCAGCAGCCAAGATTATCCGGGGAACACCGGGGAGCTGTTTTTT.

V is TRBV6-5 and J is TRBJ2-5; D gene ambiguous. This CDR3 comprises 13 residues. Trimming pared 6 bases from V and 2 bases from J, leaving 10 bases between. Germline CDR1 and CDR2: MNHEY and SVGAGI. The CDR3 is CASRTSRQETQYF. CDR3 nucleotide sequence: TGTGCCAGCAGAACTTCTAGACAAGAGACCCAGTACTTC.

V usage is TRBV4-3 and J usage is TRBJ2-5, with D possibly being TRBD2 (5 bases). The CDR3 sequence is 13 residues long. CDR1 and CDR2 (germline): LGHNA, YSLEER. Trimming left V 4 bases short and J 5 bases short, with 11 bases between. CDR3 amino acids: CASSRTQTETQYF. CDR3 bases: TGCGCCAGCAGCCGGACTCAAACCGAGACCCAGTACTTC.

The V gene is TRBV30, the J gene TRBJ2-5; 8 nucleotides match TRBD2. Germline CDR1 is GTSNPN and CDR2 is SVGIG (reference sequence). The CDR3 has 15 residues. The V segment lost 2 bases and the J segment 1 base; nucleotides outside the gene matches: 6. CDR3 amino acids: CAWSRWGLVQETQYF. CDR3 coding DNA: TGTGCCTGGAGTAGATGGGGACTAGTCCAAGAGACCCAGTACTTC.

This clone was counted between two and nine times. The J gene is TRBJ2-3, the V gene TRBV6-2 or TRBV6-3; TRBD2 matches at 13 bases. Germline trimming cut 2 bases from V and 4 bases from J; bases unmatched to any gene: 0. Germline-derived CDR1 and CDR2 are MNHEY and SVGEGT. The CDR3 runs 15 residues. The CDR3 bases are TGTGCCAGCAGTTACACTAGCGGGGGGGCAGATACGCAGTATTTT. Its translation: CASSYTSGGADTQYF.

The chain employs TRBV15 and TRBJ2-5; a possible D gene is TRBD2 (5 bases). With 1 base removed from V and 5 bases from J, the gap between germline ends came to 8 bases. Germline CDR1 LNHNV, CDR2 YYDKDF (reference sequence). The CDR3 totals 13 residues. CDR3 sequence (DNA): TGTGCCACCAGCAGAGGCGGGTGGGAGACCCAGTACTTC. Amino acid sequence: CATSRGGWETQYF.

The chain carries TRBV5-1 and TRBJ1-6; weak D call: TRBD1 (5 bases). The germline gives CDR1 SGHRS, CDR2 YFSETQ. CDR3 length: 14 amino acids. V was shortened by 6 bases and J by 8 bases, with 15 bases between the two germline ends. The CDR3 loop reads CASTSAGGDSPLHF. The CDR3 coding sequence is TGCGCCAGCACTTCTGCCGGGGGGGATTCACCCCTCCACTTT.

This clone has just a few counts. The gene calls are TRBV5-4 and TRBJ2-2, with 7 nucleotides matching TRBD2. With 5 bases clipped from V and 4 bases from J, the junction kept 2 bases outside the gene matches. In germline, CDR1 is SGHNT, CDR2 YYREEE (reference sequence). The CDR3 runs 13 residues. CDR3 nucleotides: TGTGCCAGCAGTAGGGAGGGCACCGGGGAGCTGTTTTTT. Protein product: CASSREGTGELFF.

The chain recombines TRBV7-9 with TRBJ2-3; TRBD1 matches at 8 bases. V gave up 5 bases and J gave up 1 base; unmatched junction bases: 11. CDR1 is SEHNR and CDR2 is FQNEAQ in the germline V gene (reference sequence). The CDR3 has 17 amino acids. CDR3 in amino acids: CASSLLSGTGGTDTQYF. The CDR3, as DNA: TGTGCCAGCAGCCTCCTTTCCGGGACAGGAGGCACAGATACGCAGTATTTT.

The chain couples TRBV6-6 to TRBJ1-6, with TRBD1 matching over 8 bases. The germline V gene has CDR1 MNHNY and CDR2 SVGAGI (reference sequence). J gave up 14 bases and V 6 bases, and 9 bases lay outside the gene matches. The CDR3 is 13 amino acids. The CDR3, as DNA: TGTGCCAGCAGACTGGGACAGGCCATGGCCCTCCACTTT. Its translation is CASRLGQAMALHF.

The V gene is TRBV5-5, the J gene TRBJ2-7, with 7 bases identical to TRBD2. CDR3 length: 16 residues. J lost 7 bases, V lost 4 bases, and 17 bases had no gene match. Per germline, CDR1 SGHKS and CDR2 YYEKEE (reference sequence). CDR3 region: CASSRSGDYSPQEQYF. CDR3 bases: TGTGCCAGCAGCCGCTCGGGGGACTACAGCCCCCAGGAGCAGTACTTC.

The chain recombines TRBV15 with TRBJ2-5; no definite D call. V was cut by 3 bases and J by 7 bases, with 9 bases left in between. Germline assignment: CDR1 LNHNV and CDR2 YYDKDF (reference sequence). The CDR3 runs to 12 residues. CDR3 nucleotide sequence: TGTGCCACCAGCAGGACCCCGGGGACCCAGTACTTC. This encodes CATSRTPGTQYF.

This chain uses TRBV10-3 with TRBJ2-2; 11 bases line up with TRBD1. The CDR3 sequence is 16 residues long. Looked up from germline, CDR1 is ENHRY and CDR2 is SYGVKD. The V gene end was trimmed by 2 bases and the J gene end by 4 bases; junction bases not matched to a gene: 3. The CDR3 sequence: CAISERTGGFTGELFF. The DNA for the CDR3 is TGTGCCATCAGTGAGAGGACAGGGGGCTTCACCGGGGAGCTGTTTTTT.

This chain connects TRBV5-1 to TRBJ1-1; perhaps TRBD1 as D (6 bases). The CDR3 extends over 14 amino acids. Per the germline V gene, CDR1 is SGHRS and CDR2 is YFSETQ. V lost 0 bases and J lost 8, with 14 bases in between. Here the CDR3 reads CASSLVSPGQEAFF. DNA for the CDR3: TGCGCCAGCAGCTTGGTAAGTCCTGGACAGGAAGCTTTCTTT.

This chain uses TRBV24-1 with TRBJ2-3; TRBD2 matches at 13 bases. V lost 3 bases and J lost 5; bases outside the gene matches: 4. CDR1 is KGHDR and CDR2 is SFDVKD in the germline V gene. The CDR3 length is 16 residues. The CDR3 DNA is TGTGCCACCAGTGATCGGACTAGCGGGGGCAGAGATACGCAGTATTTT. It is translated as CATSDRTSGGRDTQYF.